These 2 T cell receptor beta chains share one sample of origin, sequenced in a study of blood T cell repertoires in COVID-19 (dated by TCRdb to 2020 to 2022). The method was the immunoSEQ multiplex PCR assay. TCRdb's version of the immuneACCESS table is confined to in-frame rearrangements and falls short of the full clone set. An unresolved V gene accounts for under half of the shortfall where checked; the remainder is of unknown origin. The sample table shows 350,000 to 400,000 clones, and approximately 90% are seen once. Over 0.7% of the sample lies in the top ten. The sequencing input was PBMCs or T cells enriched from blood (not recorded which). The receptors originated from a woman between 35 and 50 years old who had been exposed to COVID-19.

The gene calls are TRBV3-1 (or the pseudogene TRBV3-2) and TRBJ2-7, with D possibly being TRBD1 (5 bases). V gave up 6 bases and J gave up 4 bases, with 16 bases separating them. The CDR3 is 14 residues long. Germline loops: CDR1 LGHDT, CDR2 YNNKEL (reference sequence). The CDR3 spells CASSPTRTLYEQYF. As DNA, the CDR3 is TGTGCCAGCAGTCCCACGAGGACACTGTACGAGCAGTACTTC.

This chain joins TRBV11-2 and TRBJ1-1; 8 nucleotides match TRBD1. CDR3 length: 14 residues. The ends lost 1 base at V and 7 bases at J; junction bases unmatched: 5. Germline loops: CDR1 SGHAT, CDR2 FQNNGV. As DNA, the CDR3 is TGTGCCAGCAGCTTAGCCCCACAGGGGGTTGAAGCTTTCTTT. Amino acids: CASSLAPQGVEAFF.